These 26 T cell receptor beta chains share one sample of origin, sequenced in a study of blood T cell repertoires in COVID-19. Clones were sequenced by immunoSEQ multiplex PCR, and TCRdb holds only the in-frame ones, with some missing. The sample includes about 200,000 clones, around 84% of them seen just once. Sequences were obtained from peripheral blood. Receptors were obtained from a woman older than 75 with acute or convalescent COVID-19.

The chain is built from TRBV11-2 and TRBJ2-7, with 9 bases fitting TRBD1. With V trimmed by 0 bases and J by 5 bases, 11 bases remained unmatched. There are 17 residues in the CDR3. The germline CDR1 and CDR2 sequences are SGHAT and FQNNGV. CDR3 DNA sequence: TGTGCCAGCAGCTTAGATCCCCTCGGGACAGGGCGGGACGAGCAGTACTTC. Translation: CASSLDPLGTGRDEQYF.

The gene calls are TRBV18 and TRBJ1-5, with D unclear. The germline V gene encodes CDR1 KGHSH and CDR2 LQKENI. Trimming pared 6 bases from V and 7 bases from J, leaving 13 bases between. The CDR3 sequence is 13 residues long. The CDR3 reads CASSPRVGQPQHF. Written as DNA, the CDR3 is TGTGCCAGCTCCCCCCGGGTTGGGCAGCCCCAGCATTTT. Complete variable domain (other parts from reference TRBV18 and TRBJ1-5): NAGVMQNPRHLVRRRGQEARLRCSPMKGHSHVYWYRQLPEEGLKFMVYLQKENIIDESGMPKERFSAEFPKEGPSILRIQQVVRGDSAAYFCASSPRVGQPQHFGDGTRLSIL.

This clone turned up a few times. The chain employs TRBV5-4 and TRBJ1-1; 8 bases match TRBD1. The CDR3 sequence is 14 residues long. Per the germline V gene, CDR1 is SGHNT and CDR2 is YYREEE (reference sequence). V lost 4 bases to trimming and J lost 8 bases; unmatched junction nucleotides: 10. Here the CDR3 DNA reads TGTGCCAGCAGCGACGGACAGGGTCGTGCGGAAGCTTTCTTT. Protein product: CASSDGQGRAEAFF. Supplemented by reference TRBV5-4 and TRBJ1-1, the full variable domain reads ETGVTQSPTHLIKTRGQQVTLRCSSQSGHNTVSWYQQALGQGPQFIFQYYREEENGRGNFPPRFSGLQFPNYSSELNVNALELDDSALYLCASSDGQGRAEAFFGQGTRLTVV.

The chain carries TRBV5-5 and TRBJ2-1, with TRBD2 matching over 7 bases. The CDR3 runs 15 residues. The ends lost 4 bases at V and 4 bases at J; junction bases unmatched: 8. Germline V lookup: CDR1 SGHKS, CDR2 YYEKEE (reference sequence). The CDR3 sequence is CASSRLVGGYNEQFF. CDR3 sequence (DNA): TGTGCCAGCAGCCGACTAGTGGGGGGGTACAATGAGCAGTTCTTC.

This rearrangement joins TRBV7-9 to TRBJ1-4; 8 nucleotides align to TRBD1. Germline CDR1 SEHNR, CDR2 FQNEAQ (reference sequence). V shed 3 bases and J 5 bases; nucleotides not matched to a gene: 8. The CDR3 runs 16 residues. Here the CDR3 reads CASSLGDRGENEKLFF. CDR3 in DNA: TGTGCCAGCAGCTTGGGTGACAGGGGCGAAAATGAAAAACTGTTTTTT. The variable domain in full, with the rest retrieved from reference TRBV7-9 and TRBJ1-4, is DTGVSQNPRHKITKRGQNVTFRCDPISEHNRLYWYRQTLGQGPEFLTYFQNEAQLEKSRLLSDRFSAERPKGSFSTLEIQRTEQGDSAMYLCASSLGDRGENEKLFFGSGTQLSVL.

The chain is built from TRBV6-5 and TRBJ1-2, with 8 bases matching TRBD1. This CDR3 has 14 residues. Germline CDR1 MNHEY, CDR2 SVGAGI. Trimming at V came to 4 bases and at J to 0 bases, leaving 1 base not matched to a gene. The CDR3 nucleotides are TGTGCCAGCAGTTGGACAGGGACTAACTATGGCTACACCTTC. Its protein is CASSWTGTNYGYTF.

The rearrangement uses TRBV7-9 and TRBJ1-4; perhaps TRBD1 as D (5 bases). Germline V gene sequence: CDR1 SEHNR, CDR2 FQNEAQ (reference sequence). Deletions cut 2 bases from V and 4 bases from J, with 11 bases between. The CDR3 is made up of 15 amino acids. The CDR3 DNA reads as TGTGCCAGCAGCTTACAGTACGACAGTAATGAAAAACTGTTTTTT. Its protein product is CASSLQYDSNEKLFF.

The chain employs TRBV24-1 and TRBJ1-2, with a possible D match to TRBD1 (5 bases). Germline V lookup: CDR1 KGHDR, CDR2 SFDVKD. CDR3 length: 13 residues. The V gene lost 2 bases and the J gene lost 7 bases, with 10 bases spanning the gap. The CDR3 coding sequence is TGTGCCACCAGTGATTACGACGGGGGTGGCTACACCTTC. It translates to CATSDYDGGGYTF.

As regards this clone: This CDR3 is also generated by other DNA sequences in the sample. The V gene is TRBV5-1, the J gene TRBJ1-1; no clear D. V shed 1 base and J shed 2 bases, with 9 bases lying between them. The length of the CDR3 is 14 residues. Germline-derived CDR1 and CDR2 are SGHRS and YFSETQ. The CDR3 loop is CASSLRGANTEAFF. The CDR3 DNA follows: TGCGCCAGCAGCTTGCGGGGTGCCAACACTGAAGCTTTCTTT. The full variable domain, its missing parts supplied by reference TRBV5-1 and TRBJ1-1, is KAGVTQTPRYLIKTRGQQVTLSCSPISGHRSVSWYQQTPGQGLQFLFEYFSETQRNKGNFPGRFSGRQFSNSRSEMNVSTLELGDSALYLCASSLRGANTEAFFGQGTRLTVV.

This clone was detected only a few times. The chain employs TRBV11-2 and TRBJ1-1, with a possible D match to TRBD1 (5 bases). The V end was cut by 5 bases, the J end by 3 bases, with 10 bases between. CDR1 and CDR2 from the germline V gene are SGHAT and FQNNGV. CDR3 length equals 13 residues. CDR3 amino acids: CASSASGYTEAFF. The DNA for the CDR3 is TGTGCCAGCAGCGCCTCAGGGTACACTGAAGCTTTCTTT.

The V call is TRBV18, the J call TRBJ2-5; TRBD1 might be the D (6 bases). Germline CDR1 reads KGHSH; CDR2 reads LQKENI. Trimming removed 8 bases from V and 5 bases from J, with 18 bases in between. The CDR3 consists of 14 residues. The CDR3 sequence is CASASPGTPETQYF. In DNA form, the CDR3 reads TGTGCCAGCGCAAGTCCCGGGACACCGGAGACCCAGTACTTC.

J is TRBJ2-3 and V is TRBV6-5; 14 bases are shared with TRBD2. CDR3 length: 15 residues. Looked up from germline, CDR1 is MNHEY and CDR2 is SVGAGI. With 8 bases clipped from V and 6 bases from J, the junction kept 7 bases outside the gene matches. CDR3 sequence (DNA): TGTGCCAGCTGGGGACTAGCGGGAGCCTGGGATACGCAGTATTTT. Its protein product is CASWGLAGAWDTQYF.

The V gene is TRBV6-1, the J gene TRBJ2-7; maybe TRBD2 (5 bases). This CDR3 spans 14 amino acids. CDR1 and CDR2 (germline): MNHNS, SASEGT. The V end lost 2 bases, the J end lost 3 bases, and 11 bases lay between the germline ends. The CDR3 DNA follows: TGTGCCAGCAGTGAACGGGGTTTAAACTACGAGCAGTACTTC. Translating gives CASSERGLNYEQYF.

This clone was counted a single time. The chain couples TRBV3-1 (or the pseudogene TRBV3-2) to TRBJ2-2; 9 bases align to TRBD2. The CDR3 loop spans 16 amino acids. Losses at the gene ends were 4 bases for V and 1 base for J; bases not matched to a gene: 4. Germline CDR1 reads LGHDT; CDR2 reads YNNKEL (reference sequence). The CDR3 loop reads CASSRALAGNTGELFF. CDR3 coding DNA: TGTGCCAGCAGCCGTGCACTAGCGGGGAACACCGGGGAGCTGTTTTTT.

The CDR3 sequence: CATTGAETGSSPLHF. The CDR3 DNA sequence: TGTGCCACCACAGGGGCGGAGACAGGATCTTCACCCCTCCACTTT. The V and J genes are TRBV19 and TRBJ1-6, with 7 bases aligning to TRBD1. The CDR3 sequence is 15 residues long. V was clipped by 10 bases and J by 9 bases; unmatched bases: 15. Germline CDR1 LNHDA, CDR2 SQIVND (reference sequence).

The chain couples TRBV4-3 to TRBJ2-5; a possible D gene is TRBD2 (7 bases). The CDR3 length is 15 residues. The ends were cut back, 2 bases at V and 4 bases at J, with 14 bases in the middle. Germline CDR1 and CDR2: LGHNA and YSLEER. The CDR3 sequence is CASSQRVGGGETQYF. DNA of the CDR3: TGCGCCAGCAGCCAACGTGTGGGAGGGGGAGAGACCCAGTACTTC.

The gene calls are TRBV5-1 and TRBJ2-1; no clear D gene. CDR3 size: 15 residues. Trimming removed 0 bases at V and 2 bases at J, with 9 bases between. Germline V gene data show CDR1 as SGHRS and CDR2 as YFSETQ. In DNA form, the CDR3 reads TGCGCCAGCAGCTTGGAGCCTGGAGCCTACAATGAGCAGTTCTTC. It translates to CASSLEPGAYNEQFF.

J is TRBJ2-7 and V is TRBV6-5; 8 bases fit TRBD2. The CDR3 spans 15 residues. Germline lookup yields CDR1 MNHEY and CDR2 SVGAGI. V gave up 7 bases and J gave up 2 bases; unmatched junction bases: 10. CDR3 coding DNA: TGTGCCAGCACTTCTCAGCCGCGGGAGGCCTACGAGCAGTACTTC. Amino acids: CASTSQPREAYEQYF.

Only one count was recorded for this clone. CDR3 sequence reads: CASSQSIGILAESTDTQYF. Written as DNA, the CDR3 is TGCGCCAGCAGTCAATCTATAGGGATACTAGCGGAGAGCACAGATACGCAGTATTTT. This chain connects TRBV23-1 to TRBJ2-3; TRBD2 matches at 8 bases. TRBV23-1 is an ORF, and what it does is uncertain. The ends lost 0 bases at V and 0 bases at J; junction bases unmatched: 11. The CDR3 is 19 residues long.

This rearrangement joins TRBV19 to TRBJ2-3, with 7 bases fitting TRBD1. Germline lookup yields CDR1 LNHDA and CDR2 SQIVND (reference sequence). The trim removed 9 bases at V and 2 bases at J, leaving 5 bases unmatched. The CDR3 consists of 13 residues. CDR3: CASGQALTDTQYF. In DNA form, the CDR3 reads TGTGCCAGCGGACAGGCACTCACAGATACGCAGTATTTT. The whole variable domain, remainder taken from reference TRBV19 and TRBJ2-3, is DGGITQSPKYLFRKEGQNVTLSCEQNLNHDAMYWYRQDPGQGLRLIYYSQIVNDFQKGDIAEGYSVSREKKESFPLTVTSAQKNPTAFYLCASGQALTDTQYFGPGTRLTVL.

The chain joins TRBV6-5 to TRBJ2-7; TRBD1 matches at 9 bases. Germline-derived CDR1 and CDR2 are MNHEY and SVGAGI. The length of the CDR3 is 14 residues. With V trimmed by 6 bases and J by 6 bases, 9 bases remained unmatched. The CDR3 region has the DNA TGTGCCAGCAGCTCGGGACAGGGTCGAGGCGAGCAGTACTTC. Amino acid sequence: CASSSGQGRGEQYF.

Only a few counts were recorded for this clone. The V gene is TRBV24-1, the J gene TRBJ2-7, with TRBD2 matching over 11 bases. V trimming: 11 bases; J trimming: 3 bases; junction bases outside the gene matches: 2. The CDR3 is 12 residues long. The germline CDR1 and CDR2 sequences are KGHDR and SFDVKD. The CDR3 bases are TGTGCCATCGGGACTAGCGGCTACGAGCAGTACTTC. Translated, it gives CAIGTSGYEQYF.

The CDR3: CAISTAESPLHF. CDR3 sequence (DNA): TGTGCCATCAGTACCGCTGAGTCACCCCTCCACTTT. This chain uses TRBV10-3 with TRBJ1-6, with D unclear. Trimming cost V 5 bases and J 10 bases, with 9 bases left between them. CDR1 is ENHRY, CDR2 SYGVKD, per germline. This CDR3 region has 12 residues.

The chain employs TRBV10-3 and TRBJ1-1, with D tentatively TRBD1 (6 bases). CDR1 and CDR2 (germline): ENHRY, SYGVKD. The CDR3 sequence is 14 residues long. With 4 bases removed from V and 1 base from J, the gap between germline ends came to 10 bases. CDR3 in amino acids: CAISVEQGNTEAFF. CDR3 bases: TGTGCCATCAGTGTAGAACAGGGGAACACTGAAGCTTTCTTT.

This chain uses TRBV9 with TRBJ2-1, with D perhaps matching TRBD1 (6 bases). Looked up from germline, CDR1 is SGDLS and CDR2 is YYNGEE. The CDR3 has 11 residues. The ends were cut back, 0 bases at V and 13 bases at J, with 8 bases in the middle. CDR3 nucleotide sequence: TGTGCCAGCAGCGTAGGGGACAAACAGTTCTTC. It encodes CASSVGDKQFF.

This chain connects TRBV9 to TRBJ2-5; 8 nucleotides align to TRBD2. Trimming cost V 4 bases and J 2 bases; bases outside gene matches: 4. CDR3 length: 14 amino acids. The germline V gene encodes CDR1 SGDLS and CDR2 YYNGEE. CDR3 DNA: TGTGCCAGCAGCCCCGGGGGGGCGCAAGAGACCCAGTACTTC. Its translation: CASSPGGAQETQYF. The entire variable domain, with the rest obtained from reference TRBV9 and TRBJ2-5, is as follows: DSGVTQTPKHLITATGQRVTLRCSPRSGDLSVYWYQQSLDQGLQFLIQYYNGEERAKGNILERFSAQQFPDLHSELNLSSLELGDSALYFCASSPGGAQETQYFGPGTRLLVL.